The table lists the clone carrying this T cell receptor beta chain with a few counts. The antigen is not known. TCRdb redid the calling of the 5' RACE reads with MiXCR, one entry per CDR3 protein. In the table there are a few hundred thousand distinct CDR3 sequences, approximately 24% of which are singletons. The data were taken from a study of identical twins. Study results and caveats: Modelling underestimated the level of out-of-frame TCR alpha sharing observed in monozygotic twins.

V shed 9 bases, J shed 2 bases, and the junction held 5 bases outside the gene matches. Germline V gene sequence: CDR1 SGHRS, CDR2 YFSETQ. This CDR3 region has 13 residues. These data were likewise used in another study, on T cells expressing NK-cell markers. That work adds: Sequenced donors, eight in total, included seven who were HCMV-seropositive and one who was seronegative.

This clonotype was sampled from a woman aged 18-29 years in good health. The chain couples TRBV5-1 to TRBJ2-7; 10 positions match TRBD1. Sequencing was done on a sample of CD4+ T cells sorted from blood. The CDR3 reads CATRTGGPYEQYF. CDR3 sequence (DNA): TGCGCCACCCGGACAGGGGGGCCCTACGAGCAGTACTTC.